Described below is a single TCR beta chain sequence and its context. Its antigen is currently unknown. In germline, CDR1 is SQVTM, CDR2 ANQGSEA. CDR3 length equals 14 residues. Trimming shortened V by 3 bases and J by 1 base, and 11 bases separated the two germline ends. Sequencing followed a ViraFEST assay step that expanded antigen-specific CD4+ T cells with viral peptide pools. Cultured cells yielded isolated CD4+ T cells after more than nine days. Either the mRNA-1273 or the BNT162b2 vaccine was given to participants as two doses. The data were taken from a study of vaccination effects on CD4 cells after COVID-19. Sequencing was performed with immunoSEQ multiplex PCR; in TCRdb, only in-frame clones are kept and a portion is missing. This table has fewer than 90,000 clones, 77% appearing once.

This chain joins TRBV29-1 and TRBJ2-3; D gene unclear. The sequencing used CD4+ T cells from PBMCs cultured with HCoV-OC43 spike peptides, collected after COVID-19 vaccination. Subset noted: HCoV-OC43 spike overlapping peptide pool stimulation. This receptor was obtained from a human donor who received a COVID-19 vaccine. The CDR3 bases are TGCAGCGTTGATCCCGTTGCCGGCACAGATACGCAGTATTTT. Translating gives CSVDPVAGTDTQYF.